The 17 T cell receptor beta chains in this list originate from one sample, sequenced in a study of identical twins. TCRdb independently ran MiXCR on the 5' RACE reads; one entry per CDR3 protein. The table has roughly 700,000 distinct CDR3 sequences, 8% to 9% seen once. These data were also filed under a second study, of yellow fever vaccine responses in identical twins.

The specimen sequenced was PBMCs. The receptors originated from a woman aged 18-35 years in good health.

This chain links TRBV28 with TRBJ1-5; 7 positions match TRBD1. The V gene's germline CDR1 is MDHEN and CDR2 SYDVKM. The CDR3 loop spans 15 amino acids. V dropped 5 bases and J dropped 4; count of bases not matched to a gene: 8. In nucleotides, the CDR3 is TGTGCCAGCAGTCCCCAGACAGGGTGGAATCAGCCCCAGCATTTT. This sequence encodes CASSPQTGWNQPQHF.

This clonotype has a count of ten or more. This chain joins TRBV5-1 and TRBJ2-3; 10 bases map to TRBD1. The CDR3 covers 16 residues. Unmatched junction bases numbered 7, after V lost 3 bases and J lost 3 bases. Germline CDR1 is SGHRS and CDR2 is YFSETQ. For the CDR3, the DNA is TGCGCCAGCAGCTCATTCCCGGGACAGGGGACAGATACGCAGTATTTT. It yields the protein CASSSFPGQGTDTQYF.

This clonotype was found a few times. This rearrangement joins TRBV11-2 to TRBJ2-2, with 14 bases that match TRBD2. This CDR3 is built from 18 residues. Germline V gene lookup returns CDR1 SGHAT and CDR2 FQNNGV. Trimming cost V 4 bases and J 0 bases; bases outside gene matches: 4. The CDR3 region has the DNA TGTGCCAGCAGCTACCGACTAGCGGGAGGGACGAACACCGGGGAGCTGTTTTTT. It codes for CASSYRLAGGTNTGELFF.

The chain employs TRBV5-8 and TRBJ2-2, with TRBD2 as a possible D gene (5 bases). Germline V gene data show CDR1 as SGHTS and CDR2 as YDEGEE. The ends were cut back, 7 bases at V and 1 base at J, with 17 bases in the middle. The CDR3 has 16 residues. The CDR3 is CASGPGLAENTGELFF. The CDR3 bases are TGTGCCAGCGGCCCTGGGCTAGCTGAGAACACCGGGGAGCTGTTTTTT.

For the CDR3, the DNA is TGTGCCAGCAGCTTAGTGGTTGACACTTCAACTAATGAAAAACTGTTTTTT. Protein: CASSLVVDTSTNEKLFF. The rearrangement uses TRBV7-9 and TRBJ1-4; the D is unclear. V lost 1 base and J lost 0, with 12 bases in between. The germline CDR1 and CDR2 sequences are SEHNR and FQNEAQ (reference sequence). The CDR3 loop spans 17 amino acids.

This clonotype has a count of ten or more. This sequence joins TRBV5-6 and TRBJ1-5; D unresolved. The CDR3 totals 12 residues. The germline gives CDR1 SGHDT, CDR2 YYEEEE. With 2 bases removed from V and 7 bases from J, the gap between germline ends came to 7 bases. CDR3 amino acids: CASSFGVQPQHF. CDR3 in DNA: TGTGCCAGCAGCTTCGGGGTCCAGCCCCAGCATTTT.

This chain links TRBV19 with TRBJ2-7; 9 positions agree with TRBD2. This CDR3 spans 15 amino acids. Trimming cost V 9 bases and J 0 bases; bases outside gene matches: 9. The germline V gene has CDR1 LNHDA and CDR2 SQIVND (reference sequence). The CDR3 here is CASSIAGESSYEQYF. In DNA, the CDR3 is TGTGCCAGCTCTATAGCGGGAGAGAGCTCCTACGAGCAGTACTTC.

This clonotype turned up a few times. The chain couples TRBV3-1 to TRBJ2-5; D gene unclear. V lost 4 bases and J 4 bases, leaving 10 bases between the germline ends. Per the germline V gene, CDR1 is LGHDT and CDR2 is YNNKEL (reference sequence). The CDR3 sequence is 13 residues long. The CDR3 protein is CASSPVPLETQYF. CDR3 DNA: TGTGCCAGCAGCCCGGTCCCCCTAGAGACCCAGTACTTC.

This clonotype was counted only a few times. This chain joins TRBV6-2 or TRBV6-3 and TRBJ2-2; D not certain. This CDR3 has 13 amino acids. Germline values: CDR1 MNHEY, CDR2 SVGEGT. Trimming removed 11 bases from V and 0 bases from J, with 10 bases in between. CDR3 coding DNA: TGTGCCGCCGGTGACCCGAACACCGGGGAGCTGTTTTTT. It codes for CAAGDPNTGELFF.

V gene TRBV20-1 combines with J gene TRBJ2-2; D is possibly TRBD2 (6 bases). The ends were cut back, 3 bases at V and 1 base at J, with 15 bases in the middle. In germline, CDR1 is DFQATT, CDR2 SNEGSKA (reference sequence). This CDR3 spans 16 amino acids. The CDR3 protein is CSASRLQGGNTGELFF. The CDR3 DNA sequence: TGCAGTGCTAGTCGGCTGCAGGGAGGGAACACCGGGGAGCTGTTTTTT.

In its sample, this clonotype was seen a few times. J is TRBJ2-7 and V is TRBV7-2; TRBD1 agrees at 7 bases. The CDR3 has 15 residues. Germline CDR1 is SGHTA and CDR2 is FQGNSA. J was trimmed by 0 bases and V by 5 bases; bases with no gene match: 7. Written as DNA, the CDR3 is TGTGCCAGCAGCCTTACAGGGGTGAGCTCCTACGAGCAGTACTTC. This encodes CASSLTGVSSYEQYF.

This clonotype appeared a few times. The V and J genes are TRBV9 and TRBJ2-5; no reliable D call. This CDR3 region has 17 residues. Trimming took 2 bases from V and 3 from J, leaving 20 bases between them. Germline V CDR1 and CDR2: SGDLS, YYNGEE. DNA for the CDR3: TGTGCCAGCAGCGTTGAGCCCTTCCTCCCCGGCGAAGAGACCCAGTACTTC. Translation: CASSVEPFLPGEETQYF.

The V call is TRBV2, the J call TRBJ1-1; TRBD1 matches at 7 bases. The CDR3 consists of 13 residues. J lost 3 bases, V lost 9 bases, and 7 bases had no gene match. Germline assignment: CDR1 SNHLY and CDR2 FYNNEI. The CDR3: CASTGEGDTEAFF. The DNA of the CDR3 is TGTGCCAGTACAGGGGAGGGGGACACTGAAGCTTTCTTT.

The sample holds a few counts of this clonotype. V is TRBV12-3 or TRBV12-4 and J is TRBJ2-3; tentatively, D is TRBD1 (5 bases). V was shortened by 6 bases and J by 0 bases, with 13 bases between the two germline ends. CDR3 length equals 15 residues. The CDR3 DNA reads TGTGCCAGCAGCTACGACAGCTCTAGCACAGATACGCAGTATTTT. Translating it yields CASSYDSSSTDTQYF.

The chain links TRBV5-5 to TRBJ2-3, with a tentative D call TRBD1 (6 bases). CDR3 length equals 16 residues. The V and J ends lost 4 bases and 0 bases respectively, with 15 bases between them. The germline V gene encodes CDR1 SGHKS and CDR2 YYEKEE (reference sequence). CDR3 bases: TGTGCCAGCAGCCGTCTCCGGGACACCAGCACAGATACGCAGTATTTT. Translation gives CASSRLRDTSTDTQYF.

V usage is TRBV15 and J usage is TRBJ1-4; 9 bases agree with TRBD1. CDR3 length equals 17 residues. V shed 1 base and J 7 bases; nucleotides not matched to a gene: 10. The germline CDR1 and CDR2 sequences are LNHNV and YYDKDF (reference sequence). The CDR3 region has the DNA TGTGCCACCAGCAGAGCTGGACAGGGGCGCTTGGGTGAAAAACTGTTTTTT. It is translated as CATSRAGQGRLGEKLFF.

CDR3 in amino acids: CASSPPAPTPDTQYF. CDR3 bases: TGTGCCAGCTCACCACCGGCCCCGACACCAGATACGCAGTATTTT. The chain links TRBV18 to TRBJ2-3; D not resolved. Between the trimmed V and J ends, which lost 0 bases and 4 bases, there was a span of 11 bases. CDR3 length: 15 residues. Germline V lookup: CDR1 KGHSH, CDR2 LQKENI.